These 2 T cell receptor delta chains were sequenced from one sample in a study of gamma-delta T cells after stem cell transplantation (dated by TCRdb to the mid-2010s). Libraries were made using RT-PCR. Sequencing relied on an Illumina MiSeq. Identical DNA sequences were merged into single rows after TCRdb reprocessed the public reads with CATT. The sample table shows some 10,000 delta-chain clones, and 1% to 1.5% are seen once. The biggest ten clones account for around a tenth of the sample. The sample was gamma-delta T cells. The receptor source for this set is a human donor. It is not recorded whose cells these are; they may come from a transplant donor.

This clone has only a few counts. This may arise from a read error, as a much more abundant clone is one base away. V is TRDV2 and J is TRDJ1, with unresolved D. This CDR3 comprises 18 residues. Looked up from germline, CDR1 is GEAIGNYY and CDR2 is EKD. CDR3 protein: CACDTLGDTQPFTDKLTF. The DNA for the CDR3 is TGTGCCTGTGACACTCTCGGTGACACTCAGCCTTTCACCGATAAACTCACCTTT.

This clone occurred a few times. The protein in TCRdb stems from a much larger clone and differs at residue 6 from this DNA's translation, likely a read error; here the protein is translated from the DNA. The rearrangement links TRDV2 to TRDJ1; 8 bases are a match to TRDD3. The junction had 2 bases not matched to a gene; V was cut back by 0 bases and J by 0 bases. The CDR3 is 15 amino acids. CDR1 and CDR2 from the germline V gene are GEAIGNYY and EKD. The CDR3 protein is CACDTAGGHTDKLIF. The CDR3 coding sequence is TGTGCCTGTGACACCGCTGGGGGACACACCGATAAACTCATCTTT.